The clone carrying this T cell receptor beta chain was recorded once. This sample is drawn from a study of blood T cell repertoires in COVID-19. Study information: PBMCs, B-cell-depleted T cells, or T cells were the source of the cDNA or gDNA that made up the material.

Original handling: Estimates of nucleated cell counts were drawn from the amplification of reference gene primers. Assay: immunoSEQ multiplex PCR; the TCRdb copy retains only in-frame clones and omits some. V and J calls and clone size come straight from that table; D and trimming were deduced from the DNA. The sample lists under 300,000 clones, over 65% seen once, with 3% to 3.5% in the top ten. The V and J ends lost 3 bases and 7 bases respectively, with 12 bases between them. The CDR3 spans 14 residues. CDR1 is LNHDA and CDR2 is SQIVND in the germline V gene (reference sequence). The source of this sequence is a woman older than 75 with acute or convalescent COVID-19. The rearrangement links TRBV19 to TRBJ1-4; TRBD1 is a possible D gene (6 bases). Source material: peripheral blood. CDR3 sequence (DNA): TGTGCCAGTAGTATCAGGGGCAATATTGAAAAACTGTTTTTT. This gives the protein CASSIRGNIEKLFF.